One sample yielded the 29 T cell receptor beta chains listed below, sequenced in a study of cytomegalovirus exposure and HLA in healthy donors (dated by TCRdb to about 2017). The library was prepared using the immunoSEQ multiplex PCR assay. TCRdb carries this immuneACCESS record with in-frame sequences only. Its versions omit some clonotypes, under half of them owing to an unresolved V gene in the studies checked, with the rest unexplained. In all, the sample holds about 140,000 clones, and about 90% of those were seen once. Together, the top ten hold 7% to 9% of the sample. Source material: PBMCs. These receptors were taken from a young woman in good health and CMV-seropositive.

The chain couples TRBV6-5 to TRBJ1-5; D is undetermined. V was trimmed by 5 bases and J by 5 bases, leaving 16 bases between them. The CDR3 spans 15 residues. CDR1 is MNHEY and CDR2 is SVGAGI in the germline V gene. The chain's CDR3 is CASSPGDGSYQPQHF. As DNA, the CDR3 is TGTGCCAGCAGTCCTGGAGACGGATCTTATCAGCCCCAGCATTTT.

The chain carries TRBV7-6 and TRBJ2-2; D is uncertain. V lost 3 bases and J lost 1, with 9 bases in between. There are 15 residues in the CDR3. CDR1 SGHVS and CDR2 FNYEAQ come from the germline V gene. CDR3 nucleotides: TGTGCCAGCAGCTTGAAGCGCCTGAACACCGGGGAGCTGTTTTTT. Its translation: CASSLKRLNTGELFF.

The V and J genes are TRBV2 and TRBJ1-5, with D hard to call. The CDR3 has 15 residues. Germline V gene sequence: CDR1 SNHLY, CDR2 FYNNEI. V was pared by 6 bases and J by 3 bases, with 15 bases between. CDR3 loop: CASRGRQALNQPQHF. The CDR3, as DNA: TGTGCCAGCAGGGGCAGGCAGGCCCTCAATCAGCCCCAGCATTTT.

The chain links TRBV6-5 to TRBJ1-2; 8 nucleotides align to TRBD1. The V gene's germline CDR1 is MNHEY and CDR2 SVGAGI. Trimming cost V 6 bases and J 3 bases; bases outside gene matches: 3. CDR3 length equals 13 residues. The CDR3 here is CASRSDRDYGYTF. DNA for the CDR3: TGTGCCAGCAGATCGGACAGGGACTATGGCTACACCTTC.

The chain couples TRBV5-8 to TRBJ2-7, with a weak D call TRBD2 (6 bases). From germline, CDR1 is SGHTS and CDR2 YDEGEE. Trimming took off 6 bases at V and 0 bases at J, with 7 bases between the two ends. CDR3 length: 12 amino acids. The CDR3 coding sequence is TGTGCCAGCACAGCGGGCTCCTACGAGCAGTACTTC. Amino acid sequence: CASTAGSYEQYF.

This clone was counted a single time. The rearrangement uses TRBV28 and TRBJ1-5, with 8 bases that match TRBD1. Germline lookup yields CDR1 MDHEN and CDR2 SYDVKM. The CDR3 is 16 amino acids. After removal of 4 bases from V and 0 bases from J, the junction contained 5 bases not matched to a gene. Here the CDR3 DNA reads TGTGCCAGCAGTTACAGGACAGGGTTTAGCAATCAGCCCCAGCATTTT. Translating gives CASSYRTGFSNQPQHF. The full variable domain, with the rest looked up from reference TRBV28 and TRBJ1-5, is DVKVTQSSRYLVKRTGEKVFLECVQDMDHENMFWYRQDPGLGLRLIYFSYDVKMKEKGDIPEGYSVSREKKERFSLILESASTNQTSMYLCASSYRTGFSNQPQHFGDGTRLSIL.

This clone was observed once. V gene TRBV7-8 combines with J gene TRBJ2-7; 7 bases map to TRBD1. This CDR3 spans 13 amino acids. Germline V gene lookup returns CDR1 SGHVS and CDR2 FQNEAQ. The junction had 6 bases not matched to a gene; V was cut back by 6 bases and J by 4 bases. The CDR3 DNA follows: TGTGCCAGCAGGAGCGACAGGGCTTACGAGCAGTACTTC. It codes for CASRSDRAYEQYF.

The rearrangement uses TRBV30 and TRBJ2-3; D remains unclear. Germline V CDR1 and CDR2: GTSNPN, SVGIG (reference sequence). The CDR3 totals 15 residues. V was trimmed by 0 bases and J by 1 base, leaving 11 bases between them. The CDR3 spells CAWSVIQRRTDTQYF. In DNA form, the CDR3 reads TGTGCCTGGAGTGTAATCCAGCGCCGCACAGATACGCAGTATTTT.

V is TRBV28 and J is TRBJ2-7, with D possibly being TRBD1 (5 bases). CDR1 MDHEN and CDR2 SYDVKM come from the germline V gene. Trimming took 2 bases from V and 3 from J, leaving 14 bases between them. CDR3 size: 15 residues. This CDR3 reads CASSLRPRDFYEQYF. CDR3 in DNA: TGTGCCAGCAGTTTACGCCCCAGGGATTTCTACGAGCAGTACTTC.

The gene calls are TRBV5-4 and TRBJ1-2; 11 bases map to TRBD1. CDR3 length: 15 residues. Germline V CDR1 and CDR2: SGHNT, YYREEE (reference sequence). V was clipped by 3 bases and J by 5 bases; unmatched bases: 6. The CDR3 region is CASSSGTGGAYGYTF. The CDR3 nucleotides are TGTGCCAGCAGCTCCGGGACAGGGGGAGCTTATGGCTACACCTTC.

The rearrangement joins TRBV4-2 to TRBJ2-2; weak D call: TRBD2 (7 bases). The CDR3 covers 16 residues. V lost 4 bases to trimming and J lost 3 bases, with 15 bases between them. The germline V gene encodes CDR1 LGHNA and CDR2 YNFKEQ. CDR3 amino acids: CASSLTGRADTGELFF. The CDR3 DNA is TGTGCCAGCAGCCTTACAGGGAGGGCGGACACCGGGGAGCTGTTTTTT.

Here the CDR3 reads CASSLTGSDEQYF. The CDR3 DNA follows: TGTGCCAGCAGCTTAACAGGGAGTGACGAGCAGTACTTC. The chain recombines TRBV7-9 with TRBJ2-7; maybe TRBD1 (6 bases). V lost 2 bases to trimming and J lost 5 bases, with 10 bases between them. The CDR3 runs to 13 residues. Germline V lookup: CDR1 SEHNR, CDR2 FQNEAQ (reference sequence).

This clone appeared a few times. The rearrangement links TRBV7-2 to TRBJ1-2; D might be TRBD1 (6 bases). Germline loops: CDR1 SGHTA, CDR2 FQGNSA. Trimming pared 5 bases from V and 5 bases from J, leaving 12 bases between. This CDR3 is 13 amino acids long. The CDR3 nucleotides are TGTGCCAGCAGCCCTCAGACAGGATATGGCTACACCTTC. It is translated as CASSPQTGYGYTF.

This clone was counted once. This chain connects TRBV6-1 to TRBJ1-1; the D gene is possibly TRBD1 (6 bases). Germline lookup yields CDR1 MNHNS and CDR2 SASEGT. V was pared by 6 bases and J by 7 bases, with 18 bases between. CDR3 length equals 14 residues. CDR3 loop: CASREEQGPIEAFF. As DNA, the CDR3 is TGTGCCAGCAGGGAGGAGCAGGGGCCGATTGAAGCTTTCTTT.

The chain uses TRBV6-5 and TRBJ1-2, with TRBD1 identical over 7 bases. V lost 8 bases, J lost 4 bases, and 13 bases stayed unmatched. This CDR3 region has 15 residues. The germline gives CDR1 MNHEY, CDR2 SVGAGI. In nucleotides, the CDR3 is TGTGCCAGCGGATGGCAACCAGGGGGGTCCTATGGCTACACCTTC. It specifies CASGWQPGGSYGYTF.

The CDR3 sequence: CASSFQGSDTQYF. Here the CDR3 DNA reads TGTGCCAGCAGTTTTCAGGGATCAGATACGCAGTATTTT. The V call is TRBV28, the J call TRBJ2-3; possibly TRBD1 for D (5 bases). Trimming took off 3 bases at V and 4 bases at J, with 8 bases between the two ends. Germline CDR1 is MDHEN and CDR2 is SYDVKM. The CDR3 length is 13 residues. Combining the CDR3 with reference TRBV28 and TRBJ2-3 gives the whole variable domain DVKVTQSSRYLVKRTGEKVFLECVQDMDHENMFWYRQDPGLGLRLIYFSYDVKMKEKGDIPEGYSVSREKKERFSLILESASTNQTSMYLCASSFQGSDTQYFGPGTRLTVL.

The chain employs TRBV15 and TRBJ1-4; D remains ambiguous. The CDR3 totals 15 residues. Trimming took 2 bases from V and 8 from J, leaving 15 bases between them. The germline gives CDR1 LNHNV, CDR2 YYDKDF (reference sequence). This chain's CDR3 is CATSRIGKGGEKLFF. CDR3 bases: TGTGCCACCAGCAGAATAGGGAAGGGCGGGGAAAAACTGTTTTTT.

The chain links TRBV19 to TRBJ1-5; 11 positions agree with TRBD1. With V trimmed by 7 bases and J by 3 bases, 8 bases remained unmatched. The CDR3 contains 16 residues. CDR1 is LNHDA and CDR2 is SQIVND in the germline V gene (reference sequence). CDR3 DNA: TGTGCCAGTAATTACCGGGACAGGGGGAACAATCAGCCCCAGCATTTT. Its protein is CASNYRDRGNNQPQHF.

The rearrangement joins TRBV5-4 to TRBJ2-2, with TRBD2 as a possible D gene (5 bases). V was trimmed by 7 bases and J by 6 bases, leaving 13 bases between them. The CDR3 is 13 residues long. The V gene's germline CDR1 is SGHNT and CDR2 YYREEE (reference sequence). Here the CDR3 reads CASGLEKAGELFF. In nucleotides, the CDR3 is TGTGCCAGCGGACTGGAGAAGGCCGGGGAGCTGTTTTTT.

CDR3 residues: CASNLDTYNEQFF. The CDR3, as DNA: TGTGCCAGCAATCTGGACACCTACAATGAGCAGTTCTTC. The gene calls are TRBV2 and TRBJ2-1, with D possibly matching TRBD1 (5 bases). This CDR3 comprises 13 residues. The V gene's germline CDR1 is SNHLY and CDR2 FYNNEI. V lost 7 bases to trimming and J lost 2 bases, with 9 bases between them.

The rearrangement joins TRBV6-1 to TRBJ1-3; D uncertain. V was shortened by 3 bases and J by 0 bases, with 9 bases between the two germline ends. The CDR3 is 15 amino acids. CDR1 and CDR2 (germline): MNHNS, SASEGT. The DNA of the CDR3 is TGTGCCAGCAGTGAGAGGGAAGTCTCTGGAAACACCATATATTTT. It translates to CASSEREVSGNTIYF.

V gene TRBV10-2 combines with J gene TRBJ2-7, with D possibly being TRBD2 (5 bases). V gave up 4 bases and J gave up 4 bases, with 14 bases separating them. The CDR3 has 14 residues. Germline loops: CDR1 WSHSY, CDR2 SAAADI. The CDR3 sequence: CASSVVGLIYEQYF. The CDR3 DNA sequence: TGCGCCAGCAGTGTAGTTGGACTCATTTACGAGCAGTACTTC.

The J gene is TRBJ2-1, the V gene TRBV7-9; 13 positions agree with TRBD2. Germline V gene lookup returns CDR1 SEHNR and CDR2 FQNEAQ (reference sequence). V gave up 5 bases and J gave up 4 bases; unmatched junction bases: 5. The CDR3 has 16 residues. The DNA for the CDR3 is TGTGCCAGCAGCCGTGGACTAGCGGGAGATTACAATGAGCAGTTCTTC. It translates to CASSRGLAGDYNEQFF.

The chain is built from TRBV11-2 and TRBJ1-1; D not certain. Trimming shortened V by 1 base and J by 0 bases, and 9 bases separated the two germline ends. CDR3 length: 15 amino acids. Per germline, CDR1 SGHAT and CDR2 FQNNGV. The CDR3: CASSLVPGMNTEAFF. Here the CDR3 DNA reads TGTGCCAGCAGCTTAGTTCCGGGAATGAACACTGAAGCTTTCTTT. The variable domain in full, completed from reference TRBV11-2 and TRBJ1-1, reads EAGVAQSPRYKIIEKRQSVAFWCNPISGHATLYWYQQILGQGPKLLIQFQNNGVVDDSQLPKDRFSAERLKGVDSTLKIQPAKLEDSAVYLCASSLVPGMNTEAFFGQGTRLTVV.

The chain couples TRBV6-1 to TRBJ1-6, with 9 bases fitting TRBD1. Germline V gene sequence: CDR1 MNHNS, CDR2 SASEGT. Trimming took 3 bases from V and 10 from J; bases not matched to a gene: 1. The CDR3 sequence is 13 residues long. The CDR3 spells CASSETGGSPLHF. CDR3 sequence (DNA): TGTGCCAGCAGTGAGACAGGGGGGTCACCCCTCCACTTT.

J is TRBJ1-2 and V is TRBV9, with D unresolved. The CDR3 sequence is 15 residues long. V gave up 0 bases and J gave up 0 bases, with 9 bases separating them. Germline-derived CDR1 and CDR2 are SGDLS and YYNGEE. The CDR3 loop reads CASSVGAPANYGYTF. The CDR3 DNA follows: TGTGCCAGCAGCGTAGGGGCCCCGGCTAACTATGGCTACACCTTC.

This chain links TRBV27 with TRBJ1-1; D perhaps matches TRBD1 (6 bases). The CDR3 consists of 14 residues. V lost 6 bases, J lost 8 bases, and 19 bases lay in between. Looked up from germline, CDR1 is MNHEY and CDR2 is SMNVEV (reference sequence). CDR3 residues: CASRQITSGTEAFF. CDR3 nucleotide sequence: TGTGCCAGCAGGCAAATTACTTCCGGGACAGAAGCTTTCTTT.

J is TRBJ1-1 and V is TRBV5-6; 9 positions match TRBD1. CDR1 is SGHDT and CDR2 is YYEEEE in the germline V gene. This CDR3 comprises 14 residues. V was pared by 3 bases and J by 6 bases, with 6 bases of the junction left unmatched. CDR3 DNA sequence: TGTGCCAGCAGCTCCCCGGGACAGGGTCCTGAAGCTTTCTTT. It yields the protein CASSSPGQGPEAFF.

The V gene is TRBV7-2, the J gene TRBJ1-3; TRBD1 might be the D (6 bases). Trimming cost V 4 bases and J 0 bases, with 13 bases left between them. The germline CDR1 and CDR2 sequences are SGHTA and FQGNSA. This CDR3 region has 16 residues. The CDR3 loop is CASSSLQGFSGNTIYF. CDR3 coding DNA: TGTGCCAGCAGCTCCCTTCAGGGGTTCTCTGGAAACACCATATATTTT.